This is a list of T cell receptor beta chains from one sample in a study of siplizumab effects on memory and regulatory T cells. The assay was immunoSEQ multiplex PCR, and TCRdb's table has in-frame clones only and misses some. The data hold roughly 100,000 clones, with approximately 93% observed a single time. The material sequenced was CD8+ T cells sorted from blood. The source of these receptors is a human donor in good health. The CDR3 runs from the conserved cysteine through the conserved F or W. D genes are given only for firm matches. Clone size is stated in some rows and not others, as once, few, many or a class when expanded.

CDR3aa: CASRIGQNYEQYF
CDR3nt: TGTGCCAGCAGAATTGGACAGAACTACGAGCAGTACTTC
v_gene: TRBV27
d_gene: .
j_gene: TRBJ2-7
len: 13
abundance: .

CDR3aa: CASRALGAGTEAFF
CDR3nt: TGTGCCAGCAGGGCTCTAGGGGCCGGCACTGAAGCTTTCTTT
v_gene: TRBV27
d_gene: .
j_gene: TRBJ1-1
len: 14
abundance: .

CDR3aa: CASSVFGGLNTDTQYF
CDR3nt: TGTGCCAGCAGCGTATTTGGGGGACTAAACACAGATACGCAGTATTTT
v_gene: TRBV5-6
d_gene: TRBD2
j_gene: TRBJ2-3
len: 16
abundance: .

CDR3aa: CASSPGGQGWRDTEAFF
CDR3nt: TGTGCCAGCTCACCAGGGGGACAGGGATGGAGGGACACTGAAGCTTTCTTT
v_gene: TRBV18
d_gene: TRBD1
j_gene: TRBJ1-1
len: 17
abundance: few

CDR3aa: CASSITALPNTEAFF
CDR3nt: TGTGCCAGTAGTATAACAGCCTTACCGAACACTGAAGCTTTCTTT
v_gene: TRBV19
d_gene: .
j_gene: TRBJ1-1
len: 15
abundance: .

CDR3aa: CASSEKGGAYEQYF
CDR3nt: TGTGCCAGCAGCGAAAAGGGGGGGGCCTACGAGCAGTACTTC
v_gene: TRBV9
d_gene: .
j_gene: TRBJ2-7
len: 14
abundance: .

CDR3aa: CASAAGVLYGYTF
CDR3nt: TGTGCCAGCGCCGCAGGGGTCCTCTATGGCTACACCTTC
v_gene: TRBV27
d_gene: .
j_gene: TRBJ1-2
len: 13
abundance: .

CDR3aa: CAWGPGVGLSEKLFF
CDR3nt: TGTGCCTGGGGCCCTGGGGTGGGGCTCAGCGAAAAACTGTTTTTT
v_gene: TRBV30
d_gene: .
j_gene: TRBJ1-4
len: 15
abundance: .

CDR3aa: CSVLIYNEQFF
CDR3nt: TGCAGCGTCCTGATCTACAATGAGCAGTTCTTC
v_gene: TRBV29-1
d_gene: .
j_gene: TRBJ2-1
len: 11
abundance: .

CDR3aa: CASSSMGQSSYEQYF
CDR3nt: TGTGCCAGCAGCTCTATGGGACAAAGCTCCTACGAGCAGTACTTC
v_gene: TRBV5-6
d_gene: .
j_gene: TRBJ2-7
len: 15
abundance: .

CDR3aa: CASRWLAGGPGGDTQYF
CDR3nt: TGTGCCAGCAGATGGCTAGCGGGAGGGCCCGGCGGAGATACGCAGTATTTT
v_gene: TRBV7-9
d_gene: TRBD2
j_gene: TRBJ2-3
len: 17
abundance: .

CDR3aa: CAGSWTGQNTEAFF
CDR3nt: TGCGCCGGCAGCTGGACAGGACAGAACACTGAAGCTTTCTTT
v_gene: TRBV5-1
d_gene: TRBD1
j_gene: TRBJ1-1
len: 14
abundance: .

CDR3aa: CASRRDSYTGELFF
CDR3nt: TGTGCCAGCCGCCGGGACAGCTACACCGGGGAGCTGTTTTTT
v_gene: TRBV27
d_gene: TRBD1
j_gene: TRBJ2-2
len: 14
abundance: .

CDR3aa: CASSPPEREQYF
CDR3nt: TGTGCCAGCTCACCGCCAGAAAGGGAGCAGTACTTC
v_gene: TRBV18
d_gene: .
j_gene: TRBJ2-7
len: 12
abundance: .

CDR3aa: CASGPSGRNTIYF
CDR3nt: TGTGCCAGCGGTCCCTCGGGGAGAAACACCATATATTTT
v_gene: TRBV27
d_gene: .
j_gene: TRBJ1-3
len: 13
abundance: .

CDR3aa: CASGLAGDGEQFF
CDR3nt: TGTGCCAGCGGACTAGCGGGAGACGGTGAGCAGTTCTTC
v_gene: TRBV27
d_gene: TRBD2
j_gene: TRBJ2-1
len: 13
abundance: .

CDR3aa: CASSNEPGLAGTQYF
CDR3nt: TGTGCCAGCAGTAACGAACCGGGACTAGCGGGGACCCAGTACTTC
v_gene: TRBV6-5
d_gene: TRBD2
j_gene: TRBJ2-5
len: 15
abundance: once

CDR3aa: CASDRWEAQPQHF
CDR3nt: TGTGCCAGCGATCGCTGGGAAGCTCAGCCCCAGCATTTT
v_gene: TRBV6-1
d_gene: .
j_gene: TRBJ1-5
len: 13
abundance: few

CDR3aa: CASSPGTSALNTEAFF
CDR3nt: TGTGCCAGCAGCCCGGGGACATCGGCATTGAACACTGAAGCTTTCTTT
v_gene: TRBV5-5
d_gene: .
j_gene: TRBJ1-1
len: 16
abundance: .

CDR3aa: CASSFGGGHPYNEQFF
CDR3nt: TGTGCCAGCAGCTTTGGCGGGGGCCATCCCTACAATGAGCAGTTCTTC
v_gene: TRBV7-9
d_gene: .
j_gene: TRBJ2-1
len: 16
abundance: .

CDR3aa: CAWSTAVNEQFF
CDR3nt: TGTGCCTGGAGTACAGCGGTCAATGAGCAGTTCTTC
v_gene: TRBV30
d_gene: .
j_gene: TRBJ2-1
len: 12
abundance: .

CDR3aa: CASSVEDTTDTQYF
CDR3nt: TGTGCCAGCAGTGTTGAGGACACCACAGATACGCAGTATTTT
v_gene: TRBV6-1
d_gene: .
j_gene: TRBJ2-3
len: 14
abundance: once

CDR3aa: CASSTGTGGSGELFF
CDR3nt: TGTGCCAGTAGTACCGGGACAGGGGGCTCCGGGGAGCTGTTTTTT
v_gene: TRBV19
d_gene: TRBD1
j_gene: TRBJ2-2
len: 15
abundance: .

CDR3aa: CASSPGLAGGNEQFF
CDR3nt: TGTGCCAGTAGTCCAGGACTAGCTGGGGGCAATGAGCAGTTCTTC
v_gene: TRBV19
d_gene: TRBD2
j_gene: TRBJ2-1
len: 15
abundance: .

CDR3aa: CASGSSTGELFF
CDR3nt: TGTGCTAGTGGTTCGTCGACCGGGGAGCTGTTTTTT
v_gene: TRBV12-5
d_gene: .
j_gene: TRBJ2-2
len: 12
abundance: .

CDR3aa: CASSPSASSYEQYF
CDR3nt: TGTGCCAGCAGTCCGTCGGCCTCCTCCTACGAGCAGTACTTC
v_gene: TRBV27
d_gene: .
j_gene: TRBJ2-7
len: 14
abundance: .

CDR3aa: CASSLSSLAVKTDTQYF
CDR3nt: TGTGCCAGCAGTTTATCGAGTCTAGCGGTTAAAACAGATACGCAGTATTTT
v_gene: TRBV27
d_gene: TRBD2
j_gene: TRBJ2-3
len: 17
abundance: .

CDR3aa: CASSYPGGYGYTF
CDR3nt: TGTGCCAGCAGTTACCCCGGGGGCTATGGCTACACCTTC
v_gene: TRBV6-6
d_gene: .
j_gene: TRBJ1-2
len: 13
abundance: .

CDR3aa: CASSDPTVDTGELFF
CDR3nt: TGTGCCAGCAGTGATCCGACGGTCGACACCGGGGAGCTGTTTTTT
v_gene: TRBV2
d_gene: .
j_gene: TRBJ2-2
len: 15
abundance: .

CDR3aa: CASRVGLGFNEKLFF
CDR3nt: TGTGCCAGTAGGGTCGGTTTGGGATTCAATGAAAAACTGTTTTTT
v_gene: TRBV19
d_gene: .
j_gene: TRBJ1-4
len: 15
abundance: .

CDR3aa: CASSPRIGVEQYF
CDR3nt: TGTGCCAGCAGCCCGAGAATAGGGGTCGAGCAGTACTTC
v_gene: TRBV27
d_gene: .
j_gene: TRBJ2-7
len: 13
abundance: .

CDR3aa: CASGPGTGGKYRYGYTF
CDR3nt: TGTGCTAGTGGTCCTGGGACAGGGGGAAAGTATCGCTATGGCTACACCTTC
v_gene: TRBV12-5
d_gene: TRBD1
j_gene: TRBJ1-2
len: 17
abundance: .

CDR3aa: CASSLMGRGNYGYTF
CDR3nt: TGTGCCAGCAGCTTGATGGGACGGGGAAACTATGGCTACACCTTC
v_gene: TRBV5-6
d_gene: .
j_gene: TRBJ1-2
len: 15
abundance: .

CDR3aa: CASSLRQGGTEAFF
CDR3nt: TGTGCCAGCAGCCTACGACAGGGAGGGACTGAAGCTTTCTTT
v_gene: TRBV7-6
d_gene: TRBD1
j_gene: TRBJ1-1
len: 14
abundance: .

CDR3aa: CASSIGDISYEQYF
CDR3nt: TGTGCCAGTAGTATAGGTGACATTTCCTACGAGCAGTACTTC
v_gene: TRBV19
d_gene: .
j_gene: TRBJ2-7
len: 14
abundance: .

CDR3aa: CASSSPGGTEAFF
CDR3nt: TGTGCCAGCAGCTCACCGGGGGGCACTGAAGCTTTCTTT
v_gene: TRBV11-2
d_gene: .
j_gene: TRBJ1-1
len: 13
abundance: .

CDR3aa: CASSLVSGSGNTIYF
CDR3nt: TGTGCCAGCAGCTTAGTGTCCGGGTCTGGAAACACCATATATTTT
v_gene: TRBV7-9
d_gene: .
j_gene: TRBJ1-3
len: 15
abundance: few

CDR3aa: CASRPGGARFNEQYF
CDR3nt: TGTGCCAGCAGGCCTGGGGGGGCACGTTTCAACGAGCAGTACTTC
v_gene: TRBV27
d_gene: .
j_gene: TRBJ2-7
len: 15
abundance: .

CDR3aa: CASSDISGGPETQYF
CDR3nt: TGTGCCAGCAGTGATATTAGCGGGGGGCCAGAGACCCAGTACTTC
v_gene: TRBV6-1
d_gene: TRBD2
j_gene: TRBJ2-5
len: 15
abundance: .

CDR3aa: CASSEAGRGLITDTQYF
CDR3nt: TGTGCCAGCAGTGAAGCGGGGCGGGGGCTGATCACAGATACGCAGTATTTT
v_gene: TRBV2
d_gene: .
j_gene: TRBJ2-3
len: 17
abundance: .

CDR3aa: CASSIYDRSGNTIYF
CDR3nt: TGTGCCAGTAGTATCTACGACAGGTCTGGAAACACCATATATTTT
v_gene: TRBV19
d_gene: .
j_gene: TRBJ1-3
len: 15
abundance: .

CDR3aa: CASSSTGQQETQYF
CDR3nt: TGTGCCAGCAGTTCCACGGGACAACAAGAGACCCAGTACTTC
v_gene: TRBV13
d_gene: .
j_gene: TRBJ2-5
len: 14
abundance: .

CDR3aa: CASSIGDRESSGANVLTF
CDR3nt: TGCGCCAGCAGCATTGGGGACAGGGAGAGCTCTGGGGCCAACGTCCTGACTTTC
v_gene: TRBV5-1
d_gene: TRBD1
j_gene: TRBJ2-6
len: 18
abundance: .

CDR3aa: CAWSGGSGSEQYF
CDR3nt: TGTGCCTGGAGCGGGGGGTCTGGGAGCGAGCAGTACTTC
v_gene: TRBV30
d_gene: TRBD2
j_gene: TRBJ2-7
len: 13
abundance: .

CDR3aa: CASSISWNTEAFF
CDR3nt: TGTGCCAGTAGTATTTCCTGGAACACTGAAGCTTTCTTT
v_gene: TRBV19
d_gene: .
j_gene: TRBJ1-1
len: 13
abundance: .

CDR3aa: CASSGSTSAGFYEQYF
CDR3nt: TGTGCCAGCTCAGGGTCGACTAGCGCGGGGTTCTACGAGCAGTACTTC
v_gene: TRBV9
d_gene: TRBD2
j_gene: TRBJ2-7
len: 16
abundance: once

CDR3aa: CASSLSGEETQYF
CDR3nt: TGTGCCAGCAGCTTGTCGGGGGAAGAGACCCAGTACTTC
v_gene: TRBV5-4
d_gene: .
j_gene: TRBJ2-5
len: 13
abundance: .

CDR3aa: CASSQVVRSYEQYF
CDR3nt: TGTGCCAGCAGCCAAGTTGTCAGGTCCTACGAGCAGTACTTC
v_gene: TRBV4-2
d_gene: .
j_gene: TRBJ2-7
len: 14
abundance: .

CDR3aa: CASSYSGQGQWGDQYF
CDR3nt: TGTGCCAGCAGTTACTCGGGACAGGGTCAATGGGGGGACCAGTACTTC
v_gene: TRBV6-5
d_gene: TRBD1
j_gene: TRBJ2-5
len: 16
abundance: .

CDR3aa: CASSLVAAREGDEQFF
CDR3nt: TGTGCCAGCAGCCTCGTCGCGGCGCGGGAAGGTGATGAGCAGTTCTTC
v_gene: TRBV4-2
d_gene: .
j_gene: TRBJ2-1
len: 16
abundance: .

CDR3aa: CASSEENTGELFF
CDR3nt: TGTGCCAGCAGCGAAGAAAACACCGGGGAGCTGTTTTTT
v_gene: TRBV7-9
d_gene: .
j_gene: TRBJ2-2
len: 13
abundance: .

CDR3aa: CASTRDSDEQYF
CDR3nt: TGTGCCAGCACCAGGGACAGCGACGAGCAGTACTTC
v_gene: TRBV2
d_gene: TRBD1
j_gene: TRBJ2-7
len: 12
abundance: .